This TCR beta chain appears in the sequencing data of a study of shared clonotypes between healthy human individuals. In the study overall: The study drew on two women and a few men aged 18 to 49 as donors.

Trimming removed 6 bases from V and 6 bases from J, with 13 bases in between. The CDR3 is made up of 13 amino acids. From germline, CDR1 is MNHEY and CDR2 SVGAGI. Profiled with immunoSEQ multiplex PCR; TCRdb holds only in-frame clones, not every one. This sample carries roughly 2 million clones, about 95% of them seen once, and the ten largest clones take 1% to 1.3%. Cells designated naive CD8 were CD45RO-negative and were positively selected for CCR7, with terminally differentiated effector memory CD45RA+ cells excluded. The source is a young man in good health. The sequencing input was naive CD8+ T cells sorted from blood. This chain links TRBV6-5 with TRBJ2-3, with D tentatively TRBD1 (6 bases). The chain's CDR3 is CASRKQGLDTQYF. Written as DNA, the CDR3 is TGTGCCAGCAGGAAACAGGGCTTGGATACGCAGTATTTT.